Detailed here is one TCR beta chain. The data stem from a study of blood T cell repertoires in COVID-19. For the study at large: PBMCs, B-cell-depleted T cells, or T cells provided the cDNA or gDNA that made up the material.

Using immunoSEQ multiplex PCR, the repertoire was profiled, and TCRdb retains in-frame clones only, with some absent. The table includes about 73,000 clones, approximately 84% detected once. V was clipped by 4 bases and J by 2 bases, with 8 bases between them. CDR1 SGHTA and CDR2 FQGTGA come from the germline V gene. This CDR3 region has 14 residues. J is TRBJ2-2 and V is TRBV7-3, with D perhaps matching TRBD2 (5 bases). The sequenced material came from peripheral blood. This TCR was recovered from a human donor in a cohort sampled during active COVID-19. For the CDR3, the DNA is TGTGCCAGCAGCTCGAGCGGCAACACCGGGGAGCTGTTTTTT. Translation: CASSSSGNTGELFF.